Shown below are 14 T cell receptor beta chains from a single sample sequenced in a study of Ad26.COV2.S vaccination and SARS-CoV-2 variants. The repertoire was sequenced with immunoSEQ multiplex PCR; TCRdb's copy has only in-frame clones and lacks some. The sample records about 680,000 clones, about 89% being singletons. Treatment denoted: over 15 received Ad26.COV2.S at low or high dose, single or two shots; about 5 received placebo; per-sample allocation not given. The investigators took samples on day 63 after the first vaccine or placebo injection. Specimen: peripheral blood, collected in a trial of Ad26.COV2.S vaccine versus placebo. The receptors were sampled from a person aged 18 to 59 who received the Ad26.COV2.S COVID-19 vaccine or a placebo.

The rearrangement uses TRBV10-3 and TRBJ2-7; weak D call: TRBD2 (6 bases). CDR1 ENHRY and CDR2 SYGVKD come from the germline V gene. The ends were cut back, 4 bases at V and 4 bases at J, with 17 bases in the middle. The CDR3 runs 15 residues. The CDR3 DNA is TGTGCCATCAGTGGGGCGGGCGGGGAGATATACGAGCAGTACTTC. This encodes CAISGAGGEIYEQYF.

The gene calls are TRBV7-2 and TRBJ2-7; 11 nucleotides line up with TRBD2. Germline V CDR1 and CDR2: SGHTA, FQGNSA. There are 15 residues in the CDR3. J lost 1 base, V lost 5 bases, and 4 bases had no gene match. The CDR3 sequence: CASSRGLAESYEQYF. The CDR3 DNA reads as TGTGCCAGCAGCAGGGGACTAGCGGAATCCTACGAGCAGTACTTC.

This clone was counted once. This chain uses TRBV3-1 (or the pseudogene TRBV3-2) with TRBJ2-3; TRBD2 aligns across 10 bases. CDR3 length: 16 amino acids. Trimming at V came to 4 bases and at J to 5 bases, leaving 9 bases not matched to a gene. The germline V gene encodes CDR1 LGHDT and CDR2 YNNKEL (reference sequence). The CDR3 protein is CASSLWLAGVIDTQYF. The CDR3 DNA reads TGTGCCAGCAGCCTTTGGCTAGCGGGAGTAATAGATACGCAGTATTTT.

V is TRBV9 and J is TRBJ1-6; 10 nucleotides match TRBD1. Per germline, CDR1 SGDLS and CDR2 YYNGEE. V gave up 5 bases and J gave up 10 bases; unmatched junction bases: 6. This CDR3 is 14 amino acids long. The CDR3 is CASRSGQGGSPLHF. The DNA of the CDR3 is TGTGCCAGCAGGTCCGGACAGGGGGGCTCACCCCTCCACTTT.

The chain couples TRBV5-4 to TRBJ2-3; D is perhaps TRBD2 (5 bases). CDR1 is SGHNT, CDR2 YYREEE, per germline (reference sequence). V was cut by 6 bases and J by 3 bases, with 17 bases left in between. The CDR3 covers 15 residues. The CDR3 here is CASKGASVLTDTQYF. Here the CDR3 DNA reads TGTGCCAGCAAGGGAGCTTCGGTCCTTACAGATACGCAGTATTTT.

The rearrangement uses TRBV7-9 and TRBJ2-6; D uncertain. CDR1 is SEHNR, CDR2 FQNEAQ, per germline (reference sequence). V lost 5 bases and J lost 2, with 7 bases in between. The CDR3 extends over 14 amino acids. For the CDR3, the DNA is TGTGCCAGCAGCCCCCAGGCTGGGGCCAACGTCCTGACTTTC. Its translation: CASSPQAGANVLTF.

This clone was seen a few times. V usage is TRBV20-1 and J usage is TRBJ1-6, with D perhaps matching TRBD1 (6 bases). Germline loops: CDR1 DFQATT, CDR2 SNEGSKA (reference sequence). Trimming left V 3 bases short and J 6 bases short, with 15 bases between. This CDR3 is 15 amino acids long. CDR3 amino acids: CSASLGQGINSPLHF. The CDR3 DNA reads as TGCAGTGCTAGTTTAGGGCAGGGGATTAATTCACCCCTCCACTTT.

This chain links TRBV6-6 with TRBJ1-1; 7 bases match TRBD1. The V segment lost 5 bases and the J segment 7 bases; nucleotides outside the gene matches: 1. The CDR3 covers 11 residues. Germline CDR1 and CDR2: MNHNY and SVGAGI (reference sequence). Here the CDR3 reads CASSRDSEAFF. CDR3 bases: TGTGCCAGCAGTAGGGACAGTGAAGCTTTCTTT.

This clone was observed a single time. This chain connects TRBV5-4 to TRBJ2-3; 9 positions agree with TRBD2. The CDR3 sequence is 16 residues long. Germline loops: CDR1 SGHNT, CDR2 YYREEE (reference sequence). J lost 1 base, V lost 4 bases, and 7 bases had no gene match. CDR3 loop: CASSPSGGRGTDTQYF. As DNA, the CDR3 is TGTGCCAGCAGCCCAAGCGGGGGGCGTGGCACAGATACGCAGTATTTT.

CDR3 in DNA: TGTGCCAGCAGCGGGGGTACAGGCTATAATTCACCCCTCCACTTT. Translating it yields CASSGGTGYNSPLHF. The chain uses TRBV9 and TRBJ1-6; a possible D gene is TRBD1 (5 bases). The CDR3 covers 15 residues. V lost 3 bases to trimming and J lost 3 bases, with 10 bases between them. CDR1 SGDLS and CDR2 YYNGEE come from the germline V gene.

CDR3 DNA sequence: TGTGCCAGCAGCGCCGGTGATAGCGGCGGGTACAATGAGCAGTTCTTC. This codes for CASSAGDSGGYNEQFF. The gene calls are TRBV11-3 and TRBJ2-1; tentatively, D is TRBD2 (6 bases). The CDR3 length is 16 residues. Per germline, CDR1 SGHNT and CDR2 YENEEA. Trimming shortened V by 5 bases and J by 4 bases, and 18 bases separated the two germline ends.

This clone is a singleton in its sample. The gene calls are TRBV9 and TRBJ2-1; either TRBD1 or TRBD2 may supply D (5 bases each). With 3 bases removed from V and 2 bases from J, the gap between germline ends came to 15 bases. The germline gives CDR1 SGDLS, CDR2 YYNGEE. This CDR3 region has 16 residues. The CDR3 sequence: CASSAGLSSAYNEQFF. CDR3 nucleotides: TGTGCCAGCAGCGCGGGGCTGTCGAGCGCCTACAATGAGCAGTTCTTC.

This rearrangement joins TRBV5-6 to TRBJ1-6; TRBD1 matches 9 bases. Germline-derived CDR1 and CDR2 are SGHDT and YYEEEE. Trimming removed 4 bases from V and 13 bases from J; junction bases left unmatched: 6. This CDR3 has 13 residues. Here the CDR3 DNA reads TGTGCCAGCAGCCTGGACAGGGGCCCCCCCCTCCACTTT. This encodes CASSLDRGPPLHF.

The gene calls are TRBV27 and TRBJ1-3, with TRBD1 as a possible D gene (6 bases). The CDR3 spans 13 residues. Germline CDR1 MNHEY, CDR2 SMNVEV (reference sequence). V dropped 5 bases and J dropped 4 bases, with 9 bases sitting between them. For the CDR3, the DNA is TGTGCCAGCAGTGCAGGGGTCGGAAACACCATATATTTT. Protein product: CASSAGVGNTIYF.